Each of the 9 T cell receptor beta chains below was sequenced from the same sample in a study of blood T cell repertoires in COVID-19. Clones were read by immunoSEQ multiplex PCR, and TCRdb kept only the in-frame ones, dropping some. The data contain under 250,000 clones, 87% of them singletons. The sequencing input was PBMCs or T cells enriched from blood (not recorded which). The receptors here all came from a man aged 25-45 years who had recovered from COVID-19.

This rearrangement joins TRBV7-2 to TRBJ1-1; D call uncertain. V was pared by 6 bases and J by 0 bases, with 8 bases between. CDR1 and CDR2 (germline): SGHTA, FQGNSA. The CDR3 contains 13 residues. CDR3 amino acids: CASRPTVNTEAFF. The DNA for the CDR3 is TGTGCCAGCAGACCCACAGTGAACACTGAAGCTTTCTTT.

This chain joins TRBV9 and TRBJ1-2; D is possibly TRBD1 (6 bases). The CDR3 runs to 14 residues. Trimming cost V 0 bases and J 6 bases, with 12 bases left between them. Germline loops: CDR1 SGDLS, CDR2 YYNGEE. CDR3 nucleotide sequence: TGTGCCAGCAGCGTAGCTCCAGGGGATCATGGCTACACCTTC. Protein: CASSVAPGDHGYTF.

This rearrangement joins TRBV7-9 to TRBJ1-2; TRBD1 matches at 8 bases. V shed 2 bases and J 4 bases; nucleotides not matched to a gene: 9. Per germline, CDR1 SEHNR and CDR2 FQNEAQ (reference sequence). The CDR3 has 16 residues. The DNA for the CDR3 is TGTGCCAGCAGCTTATCATCCCAGGGGGCAAGCTATGGCTACACCTTC. Translation: CASSLSSQGASYGYTF. Supplemented by reference TRBV7-9 and TRBJ1-2, the full variable domain reads DTGVSQNPRHKITKRGQNVTFRCDPISEHNRLYWYRQTLGQGPEFLTYFQNEAQLEKSRLLSDRFSAERPKGSFSTLEIQRTEQGDSAMYLCASSLSSQGASYGYTFGSGTRLTVV.

The chain links TRBV3-1 (or the pseudogene TRBV3-2) to TRBJ2-3; D gene unclear. The V end lost 0 bases, the J end lost 4 bases, and 14 bases lay between the germline ends. Germline V lookup: CDR1 LGHDT, CDR2 YNNKEL (reference sequence). This CDR3 comprises 16 residues. This CDR3 reads CASSQDDSLEADTQYF. CDR3 DNA sequence: TGTGCCAGCAGCCAAGATGATTCCCTCGAGGCAGATACGCAGTATTTT.

J is TRBJ2-7 and V is TRBV5-1, with TRBD1 as a possible D gene (5 bases). The CDR3 covers 14 residues. Trimming removed 3 bases from V and 3 bases from J, with 13 bases in between. From germline, CDR1 is SGHRS and CDR2 YFSETQ. The CDR3 region is CASSSPTALYEQYF. In DNA, the CDR3 is TGCGCCAGCAGCTCCCCGACAGCTCTCTACGAGCAGTACTTC.

J is TRBJ1-5 and V is TRBV7-9, with TRBD1 identical over 8 bases. Germline V gene lookup returns CDR1 SEHNR and CDR2 FQNEAQ (reference sequence). This CDR3 contains 14 residues. Trimming removed 3 bases from V and 4 bases from J; junction bases left unmatched: 2. The CDR3 DNA is TGTGCCAGCAGCTTGGACAGGGTGAATCAGCCCCAGCATTTT. Its translation is CASSLDRVNQPQHF.

V is TRBV28 and J is TRBJ2-7, with D perhaps matching TRBD2 (6 bases). V lost 8 bases to trimming and J lost 6 bases, with 20 bases between them. CDR1 is MDHEN, CDR2 SYDVKM, per germline. The CDR3 loop spans 14 amino acids. The CDR3 DNA follows: TGTGCCAGCTGTCTTTTACGGGGGAGCAGCGAGCAGTACTTC. As protein: CASCLLRGSSEQYF.

DNA for the CDR3: TGTGCCAGCAGCCGACTAGACACCGGGGAGCTGTTTTTT. Amino acid sequence: CASSRLDTGELFF. This chain joins TRBV3-1 (or the pseudogene TRBV3-2) and TRBJ2-2, with D possibly being TRBD2 (6 bases). The CDR3 loop spans 13 amino acids. The germline CDR1 and CDR2 sequences are LGHDT and YNNKEL (reference sequence). V lost 4 bases, J lost 3 bases, and 6 bases lay in between.

This clone appeared once. This chain joins TRBV10-3 and TRBJ2-7, with a tentative D call TRBD1 (6 bases). CDR3 size: 14 residues. V shed 3 bases and J shed 11 bases, with 20 bases lying between them. From germline, CDR1 is ENHRY and CDR2 SYGVKD. CDR3 protein: CAISDVTGSTDKYF. CDR3 coding DNA: TGTGCCATCAGTGATGTGACAGGATCCACAGATAAGTACTTC.